This entry lists 29 T cell receptor beta chains sequenced from one sample in a study of shared clonotypes between healthy human individuals. TCRdb's copy holds only in-frame clones and misses some; the assay was immunoSEQ multiplex PCR. The repertoire holds approximately 180,000 clones, with approximately 95% as singletons. Specimen: naive CD4+ T cells sorted from blood. Noted subset: CD45RA+ positively selected. The receptors derive from a woman aged 25 to 39 in good health.

The CDR3 loop reads CASASSGRSDEQFF. The CDR3 nucleotides are TGCGCCAGCGCCTCTAGCGGGCGGTCAGATGAGCAGTTCTTC. This sequence joins TRBV5-1 and TRBJ2-1; 8 nucleotides align to TRBD2. V shed 7 bases and J 8 bases; nucleotides not matched to a gene: 11. Germline V gene lookup returns CDR1 SGHRS and CDR2 YFSETQ. The CDR3 has 14 amino acids.

This rearrangement joins TRBV5-1 to TRBJ2-7; D ambiguous. The germline V and J ends were trimmed by 1 base and 2 bases, with 10 bases remaining between them. CDR3 length: 14 amino acids. CDR1 is SGHRS, CDR2 YFSETQ, per germline. The CDR3 bases are TGCGCCAGCAGCTTGCCCCATCCCACCTACGAGCAGTACTTC. Its protein product is CASSLPHPTYEQYF.

The genes are TRBV5-1 and TRBJ1-1; no clear D. Trimming took 0 bases from V and 5 from J, leaving 8 bases between them. The CDR3 is 13 residues long. Germline CDR1 and CDR2: SGHRS and YFSETQ. CDR3 nucleotide sequence: TGCGCCAGCAGCTTGGCCCTGGGAACTGAAGCTTTCTTT. It encodes CASSLALGTEAFF.

V is TRBV30 and J is TRBJ2-7; 12 positions match TRBD2. CDR1 and CDR2 from the germline V gene are GTSNPN and SVGIG (reference sequence). After removal of 2 bases from V and 4 bases from J, the junction contained 6 bases not matched to a gene. The CDR3 extends over 15 amino acids. As DNA, the CDR3 is TGTGCCTGGAGTCCCAAACTAGCGGGAGGATACGAGCAGTACTTC. It is translated as CAWSPKLAGGYEQYF.

The chain employs TRBV2 and TRBJ1-1; D gene uncertain. The germline V gene has CDR1 SNHLY and CDR2 FYNNEI. The germline V and J ends were trimmed by 6 bases and 11 bases, with 22 bases remaining between them. The CDR3 totals 14 residues. CDR3 loop: CASRTGGSDLLAFF. The CDR3 DNA reads TGTGCCAGCAGGACGGGAGGCTCGGATTTGCTTGCTTTCTTT.

The chain recombines TRBV29-1 with TRBJ2-5; 7 positions match TRBD2. CDR1 and CDR2 from the germline V gene are SQVTM and ANQGSEA. CDR3 size: 14 residues. Losses at the gene ends were 0 bases for V and 2 bases for J; bases not matched to a gene: 3. CDR3 coding DNA: TGCAGCGTTGAAGACTGGACTAGACAAGAGACCCAGTACTTC. Residues: CSVEDWTRQETQYF. The variable domain in full, completed from reference TRBV29-1 and TRBJ2-5, reads SAVISQKPSRDICQRGTSLTIQCQVDSQVTMMFWYRQQPGQSLTLIATANQGSEATYESGFVIDKFPISRPNLTFSTLTVSNMSPEDSSIYLCSVEDWTRQETQYFGPGTRLLVL.

This chain joins TRBV5-6 and TRBJ2-7; the D gene could be TRBD1 or TRBD2 (5 bases each). This CDR3 comprises 15 residues. V lost 0 bases and J lost 6, with 16 bases in between. The germline CDR1 and CDR2 sequences are SGHDT and YYEEEE. The CDR3 is CASSLAGTLPIEQYF. Here the CDR3 DNA reads TGTGCCAGCAGCTTGGCGGGGACCCTACCTATCGAGCAGTACTTC.

The chain is built from TRBV10-3 and TRBJ2-5; TRBD1 is a possible D gene (6 bases). The end of the DNA is better explained by TRBJ2-7, so the J call may be wrong. Germline V CDR1 and CDR2: ENHRY, SYGVKD. The CDR3 length is 13 residues. The CDR3 loop reads CAISGGGTYEQYF. CDR3 in DNA: TGTGCCATCAGTGGTGGGGGCACCTACGAGCAGTACTTC.

The V call is TRBV28, the J call TRBJ2-7, with 10 nucleotides matching TRBD1. The V and J ends lost 7 bases and 3 bases, in that order; junction bases with no gene match: 9. This CDR3 is built from 15 residues. Germline V gene data show CDR1 as MDHEN and CDR2 as SYDVKM. The CDR3 nucleotides read TGTGCCAGCACCTATGCCGGGACAGGGGACTACGAGCAGTACTTC. Protein sequence: CASTYAGTGDYEQYF.

The rearrangement uses TRBV19 and TRBJ1-4; D is uncertain. Germline CDR1 LNHDA, CDR2 SQIVND (reference sequence). The V end lost 3 bases, the J end lost 1 base, and 6 bases lay between the germline ends. CDR3 length: 14 residues. The CDR3 protein is CASSIRGTNEKLFF. The CDR3, as DNA: TGTGCCAGTAGTATTCGTGGAACTAATGAAAAACTGTTTTTT.

The rearrangement links TRBV6-6 to TRBJ1-6; the D is unclear. The CDR3 consists of 14 residues. The germline gives CDR1 MNHNY, CDR2 SVGAGI (reference sequence). Between the trimmed V and J ends, which lost 4 bases and 5 bases, there was a span of 9 bases. The CDR3 DNA reads as TGTGCCAGCAGTTGGGAAACCGATAATTCACCCCTCCACTTT. As protein: CASSWETDNSPLHF.

The rearrangement joins TRBV11-2 to TRBJ2-7; D might be TRBD1 or TRBD2, each matching 5 bases. The CDR3 loop spans 14 amino acids. Germline assignment: CDR1 SGHAT and CDR2 FQNNGV. V was shortened by 7 bases and J by 3 bases, with 16 bases between the two germline ends. The CDR3 DNA sequence: TGTGCCAGCATCTCCGGGGTGGGGGTCTACGAGCAGTACTTC. Amino acid sequence: CASISGVGVYEQYF.

The rearrangement uses TRBV28 and TRBJ1-4; TRBD1 aligns across 10 bases. The trim removed 4 bases at V and 7 bases at J, leaving 9 bases unmatched. The CDR3 is made up of 16 amino acids. The germline V gene encodes CDR1 MDHEN and CDR2 SYDVKM. The CDR3: CASSYGTGEGGEKLFF. The CDR3 bases are TGTGCCAGCAGTTATGGGACAGGGGAGGGTGGTGAAAAACTGTTTTTT.

The chain links TRBV4-1 to TRBJ2-1; unclear D gene. CDR3 length equals 11 residues. Germline V lookup: CDR1 MGHRA, CDR2 YSYEKL. The ends were cut back, 1 base at V and 12 bases at J, with 7 bases in the middle. The CDR3 loop reads CASSQGFRQFF. The CDR3 bases are TGCGCCAGCAGCCAAGGGTTTAGGCAGTTCTTC.

The chain uses TRBV28 and TRBJ1-2, with D possibly being TRBD1 (5 bases). Looked up from germline, CDR1 is MDHEN and CDR2 is SYDVKM. The V gene lost 7 bases and the J gene lost 2 bases, with 17 bases spanning the gap. The CDR3 runs to 15 residues. The CDR3 nucleotides are TGTGCCAGCACCCCCTATCCTGGGGGGAACTATGGCTACACCTTC. Protein product: CASTPYPGGNYGYTF.

This chain uses TRBV5-1 with TRBJ2-5, with unresolved D. V was clipped by 4 bases and J by 1 base, with 5 bases between them. CDR1 is SGHRS, CDR2 YFSETQ, per germline. The CDR3 is 12 residues long. Here the CDR3 reads CASSAGQETQYF. The CDR3 region has the DNA TGCGCCAGCAGCGCAGGCCAAGAGACCCAGTACTTC.

The rearrangement links TRBV6-6 to TRBJ2-7; 7 bases match TRBD2. The CDR3 runs to 13 residues. Germline lookup yields CDR1 MNHNY and CDR2 SVGAGI (reference sequence). With V trimmed by 4 bases and J by 7 bases, 7 bases remained unmatched. The CDR3 DNA follows: TGTGCCAGCAGTTGGGGGGGTGAGAATGAGCAGTACTTC. It encodes CASSWGGENEQYF.

The J gene is TRBJ1-1, the V gene TRBV5-1, with D possibly TRBD1 on 6 matching bases. Germline V gene data show CDR1 as SGHRS and CDR2 as YFSETQ. CDR3 size: 15 residues. V gave up 3 bases and J gave up 1 base, with 13 bases separating them. The CDR3 protein is CASSYNTGWNTEAFF. In nucleotides, the CDR3 is TGCGCCAGCAGCTATAACACAGGGTGGAACACTGAAGCTTTCTTT.

This clone has more than one count but fewer than ten. This chain connects TRBV4-2 to TRBJ2-7; weak D call: TRBD2 (5 bases). From germline, CDR1 is LGHNA and CDR2 YNFKEQ. Trimming left V 0 bases short and J 3 bases short, with 15 bases between. The CDR3 loop spans 16 amino acids. In DNA, the CDR3 is TGTGCCAGCAGCCAAGATGACACGGGGAGTATCTACGAGCAGTACTTC. Protein sequence: CASSQDDTGSIYEQYF.

This clone has just a few counts. The chain carries TRBV28 and TRBJ2-7; D possibly corresponds to TRBD2 (7 bases). The germline gives CDR1 MDHEN, CDR2 SYDVKM. The CDR3 runs to 14 residues. V was clipped by 3 bases and J by 2 bases, with 11 bases between them. The CDR3 reads CASSLGGGTYEQYF. The CDR3 DNA follows: TGTGCCAGCAGTTTGGGGGGGGGCACCTACGAGCAGTACTTC.

The chain links TRBV6-1 to TRBJ2-7; D is undetermined. Trimming pared 7 bases from V and 4 bases from J, leaving 5 bases between. CDR3 size: 10 residues. The germline CDR1 and CDR2 sequences are MNHNS and SASEGT. This CDR3 is CASKAYEQYF. The CDR3 bases are TGTGCCAGCAAGGCGTACGAGCAGTACTTC.

The V and J genes are TRBV6-1 and TRBJ1-1; D gene uncertain. V gave up 4 bases and J gave up 0 bases, with 15 bases separating them. The germline V gene has CDR1 MNHNS and CDR2 SASEGT. The CDR3 spans 16 residues. This CDR3 reads CASSVLPEMMNTEAFF. The CDR3, as DNA: TGTGCCAGCAGTGTCCTCCCTGAGATGATGAACACTGAAGCTTTCTTT.

This clone appeared once. J is TRBJ1-2 and V is TRBV27; no firm D call. The CDR3 extends over 14 amino acids. Trimming took 5 bases from V and 4 from J, leaving 14 bases between them. Germline V gene lookup returns CDR1 MNHEY and CDR2 SMNVEV (reference sequence). As DNA, the CDR3 is TGTGCCAGCAGTCCTGCGCGGGTTGGCTATGGCTACACCTTC. Encoded protein: CASSPARVGYGYTF.

The chain links TRBV18 to TRBJ2-3, with 9 bases aligning to TRBD1. From germline, CDR1 is KGHSH and CDR2 LQKENI. V trimming: 3 bases; J trimming: 0 bases; junction bases outside the gene matches: 4. This CDR3 is 16 amino acids long. The CDR3 DNA sequence: TGTGCCAGCTCACCCACAGGGGGCTCGAGCACAGATACGCAGTATTTT. This translates into CASSPTGGSSTDTQYF.

V usage is TRBV2 and J usage is TRBJ1-5, with 9 bases that match TRBD1. Germline V gene sequence: CDR1 SNHLY, CDR2 FYNNEI. V shed 6 bases, J shed 4 bases, and the junction held 7 bases outside the gene matches. The CDR3 sequence is 15 residues long. CDR3 nucleotide sequence: TGTGCCAGCAGCGAACGTGGACAGGGGAATCAGCCCCAGCATTTT. Its protein is CASSERGQGNQPQHF. Based on the CDR3 plus reference TRBV2 and TRBJ1-5, the full variable domain is EPEVTQTPSHQVTQMGQEVILRCVPISNHLYFYWYRQILGQKVEFLVSFYNNEISEKSEIFDDQFSVERPDGSNFTLKIRSTKLEDSAMYFCASSERGQGNQPQHFGDGTRLSIL.

The table lists this clone with a count of one. This chain uses TRBV6-6 with TRBJ1-4, with D possibly TRBD1 on 5 matching bases. CDR3 length equals 14 residues. The germline V gene has CDR1 MNHNY and CDR2 SVGAGI (reference sequence). Trimming stripped 6 bases from V and 4 bases from J, with 12 bases between. As DNA, the CDR3 is TGTGCCAGCAGGCCGGGACCGATTAATGAAAAACTGTTTTTT. Its protein is CASRPGPINEKLFF.

The V and J genes are TRBV9 and TRBJ2-6, with 7 positions matching TRBD1. From germline, CDR1 is SGDLS and CDR2 YYNGEE. The V and J ends lost 5 bases and 0 bases, in that order; junction bases with no gene match: 5. This CDR3 region has 16 residues. Written as DNA, the CDR3 is TGTGCCAGCAGAAAAACAGGGGACTCTGGGGCCAACGTCCTGACTTTC. Encoded protein: CASRKTGDSGANVLTF.

V usage is TRBV6-1 and J usage is TRBJ1-5; D is uncertain. This CDR3 comprises 13 residues. The V end was cut by 6 bases, the J end by 0 bases, with 6 bases between. Germline V CDR1 and CDR2: MNHNS, SASEGT. CDR3 nucleotide sequence: TGTGCCAGCAGCGGGCATAGCAATCAGCCCCAGCATTTT. It codes for CASSGHSNQPQHF.

CDR3 amino acids: CASSLWGASGGYTF. The CDR3 DNA reads as TGCGCCAGCAGCTTGTGGGGGGCCTCGGGTGGCTACACCTTC. The rearrangement uses TRBV5-1 and TRBJ1-2; a possible D gene is TRBD1 (6 bases). Looked up from germline, CDR1 is SGHRS and CDR2 is YFSETQ. The CDR3 spans 14 residues. V lost 1 base and J 7 bases, leaving 14 bases between the germline ends.